This T cell receptor beta chain was observed in a study of response to subunit inactivated influenza vaccine. MiXCR, run by TCRdb on the RT-PCR reads, gives a single entry per CDR3 protein. The data hold more than 400,000 distinct CDR3 sequences, with under 8.5% observed a single time. Study findings and constraints: The authors offered the suggestion that each seasonal influenza vaccination recruits few new T cells.

Trimming left V 1 base short and J 4 bases short, with 11 bases between. The V gene's germline CDR1 is SEHNR and CDR2 FQNEAQ (reference sequence). The CDR3 consists of 15 residues. In regard to this clonotype: Its antigen is unknown.

The TCR originated in a man aged 50 to 69 who received an inactivated influenza vaccine. This chain links TRBV7-9 with TRBJ1-3, with D possibly matching TRBD1 (5 bases). The specimen was PBMCs from blood, collected less than 30 months after vaccination. The CDR3 bases are TGTGCCAGCAGCTTAGTTCTGGGGACCGGAAACACCATATATTTT. This encodes CASSLVLGTGNTIYF. Full variable domain (outside the CDR3, taken from reference TRBV7-9 and TRBJ1-3): DTGVSQNPRHKITKRGQNVTFRCDPISEHNRLYWYRQTLGQGPEFLTYFQNEAQLEKSRLLSDRFSAERPKGSFSTLEIQRTEQGDSAMYLCASSLVLGTGNTIYFGEGSWLTVV.